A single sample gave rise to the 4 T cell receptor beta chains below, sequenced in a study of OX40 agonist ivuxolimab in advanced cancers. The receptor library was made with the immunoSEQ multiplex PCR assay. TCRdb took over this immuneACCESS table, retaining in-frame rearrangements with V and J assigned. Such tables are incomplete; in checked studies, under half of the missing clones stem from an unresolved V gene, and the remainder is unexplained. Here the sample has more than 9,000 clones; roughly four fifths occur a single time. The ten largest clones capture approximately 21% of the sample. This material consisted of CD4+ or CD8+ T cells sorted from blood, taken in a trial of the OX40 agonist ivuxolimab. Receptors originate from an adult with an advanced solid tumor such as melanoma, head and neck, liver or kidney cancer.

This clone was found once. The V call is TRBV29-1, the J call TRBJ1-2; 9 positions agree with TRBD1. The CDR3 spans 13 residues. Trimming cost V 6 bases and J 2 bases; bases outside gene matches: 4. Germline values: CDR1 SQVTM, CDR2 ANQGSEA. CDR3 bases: TGCAGCGTACTCGGACAGGGGAACTATGGCTACACCTTC. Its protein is CSVLGQGNYGYTF.

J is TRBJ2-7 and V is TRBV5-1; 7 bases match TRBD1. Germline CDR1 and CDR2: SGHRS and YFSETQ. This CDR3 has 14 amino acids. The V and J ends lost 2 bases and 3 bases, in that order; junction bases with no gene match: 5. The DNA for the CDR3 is TGCGCCAGCAGCTTCGGGACAGAGCTCTACGAGCAGTACTTC. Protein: CASSFGTELYEQYF.

The CDR3 coding sequence is TGTGCCATCAGTGACGCCGGGACAGGGTTAGTCGGCACTGAAGCTTTCTTT. It codes for CAISDAGTGLVGTEAFF. The genes are TRBV10-3 and TRBJ1-1; 9 nucleotides agree with TRBD1. V was clipped by 3 bases and J by 4 bases; unmatched bases: 12. Germline V CDR1 and CDR2: ENHRY, SYGVKD. The length of the CDR3 is 17 residues.

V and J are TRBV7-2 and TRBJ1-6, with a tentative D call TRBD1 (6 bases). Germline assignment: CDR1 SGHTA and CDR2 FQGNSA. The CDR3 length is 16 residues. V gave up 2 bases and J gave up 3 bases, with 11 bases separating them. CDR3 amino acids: CASSLRGTIYNSPLHF. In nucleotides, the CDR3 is TGTGCCAGCAGCTTACGCGGGACAATCTATAATTCACCCCTCCACTTT.